A single sample is the source of the 26 T cell receptor beta chains below, sequenced in a study of T cells in Graves' hyperthyroidism and ophthalmopathy. RNA transcripts served as the template for amplifying TCR beta CDR3 regions. A set of HTBI primers served as the primers for a first-round RT-PCR of the TCR CDR3. TCRdb itself ran the multiplex PCR reads through MiXCR, one entry per CDR3 protein. The table has around 250,000 distinct CDR3 sequences, approximately 25% seen once. The sequenced sample consisted of blood. Receptors were obtained from a woman in her 40s with Graves' ophthalmopathy.

This clonotype turned up a few times. CDR3 sequence reads: CASSESSEAFF. The CDR3 DNA reads as TGTGCCAGCAGTGAGTCAAGTGAAGCTTTCTTT. V and J are TRBV6-1 and TRBJ1-1; D remains unclear. CDR3 length: 11 residues. Trimming stripped 3 bases from V and 7 bases from J, with 6 bases between. Germline CDR1 reads MNHNS; CDR2 reads SASEGT.

The chain employs TRBV15 and TRBJ2-5, with 11 positions matching TRBD2. The CDR3 consists of 15 residues. From germline, CDR1 is LNHNV and CDR2 YYDKDF (reference sequence). With 3 bases clipped from V and 5 bases from J, the junction kept 5 bases outside the gene matches. The CDR3 here is CATSSRGLAVETQYF. Here the CDR3 DNA reads TGTGCCACCAGCAGCAGGGGACTAGCGGTTGAGACCCAGTACTTC.

This clonotype was observed a few times. A single base separates this from a much larger clone, so it may be a read error. In nucleotides, the CDR3 is TGTGCCAACAAAACCACAGGTAACTACAAGCAGTACTTC. Its translation is CANKTTGNYKQYF. The chain uses TRBV12-3 or TRBV12-4 and TRBJ2-7, with D maybe TRBD1 (5 bases). This CDR3 region has 13 residues.

This clonotype was observed at least ten times. V and J are TRBV6-5 and TRBJ1-5, with TRBD1 matching over 8 bases. This CDR3 contains 16 residues. V lost 2 bases and J lost 2; bases outside the gene matches: 5. Germline-derived CDR1 and CDR2 are MNHEY and SVGAGI. CDR3 in DNA: TGTGCCAGCAGTTACGGGTCAGGGGGCCGCAATCAGCCCCAGCATTTT. It translates to CASSYGSGGRNQPQHF.

This clonotype was picked up one time. The rearrangement links TRBV6-5 to TRBJ2-4; possible D gene TRBD2, 6 bases. The V and J ends lost 4 bases and 5 bases respectively, with 15 bases between them. CDR3 length equals 15 residues. Looked up from germline, CDR1 is MNHEY and CDR2 is SVGAGI. CDR3 bases: TGTGCCAGCAGTTTTAGGAGGGGTTCGCAAAACATTCAGTACTTC. It codes for CASSFRRGSQNIQYF.

J is TRBJ2-5 and V is TRBV2, with D perhaps matching TRBD2 (5 bases). The CDR3 has 12 residues. The V and J ends lost 4 bases and 4 bases respectively, with 7 bases between them. CDR1 SNHLY and CDR2 FYNNEI come from the germline V gene. Here the CDR3 DNA reads TGTGCCAGCAGTGCACGGGGAGAGACCCAGTACTTC. It is translated as CASSARGETQYF.

This clonotype was observed many times. The chain recombines TRBV29-1 with TRBJ2-7; 7 bases map to TRBD2. This CDR3 is built from 14 residues. The trim removed 1 base at V and 4 bases at J, leaving 7 bases unmatched. Per germline, CDR1 SQVTM and CDR2 ANQGSEA. This chain's CDR3 is CSVEGWGGTYEQYF. For the CDR3, the DNA is TGCAGCGTTGAAGGCTGGGGGGGGACGTACGAGCAGTACTTC.

Ten or more counts support this clonotype. The chain uses TRBV29-1 and TRBJ2-5, with 8 bases fitting TRBD1. The CDR3 covers 12 residues. Per germline, CDR1 SQVTM and CDR2 ANQGSEA. V gave up 6 bases and J gave up 4 bases; unmatched junction bases: 4. CDR3 amino acids: CSVETGGETQYF. CDR3 bases: TGCAGCGTGGAAACAGGGGGAGAGACCCAGTACTTC.

This clonotype was seen at least ten times. The genes are TRBV7-6 and TRBJ2-7, with 8 bases lining up with TRBD2. Germline V gene lookup returns CDR1 SGHVS and CDR2 FNYEAQ. Germline trimming cut 3 bases from V and 2 bases from J; bases unmatched to any gene: 3. The CDR3 runs 14 residues. CDR3 sequence: CASSFSAGAYEQYF. Here the CDR3 DNA reads TGTGCCAGCAGCTTTTCAGCGGGAGCCTACGAGCAGTACTTC.

The table lists this clonotype with many counts. The CDR3 DNA is TGTGCCAGCTCACCATCCACAGGGTCTCCTGAAGCTTTCTTT. Encoded protein: CASSPSTGSPEAFF. The chain has TRBV18 and TRBJ1-1; possible D gene TRBD1, 6 bases. CDR1 and CDR2 from the germline V gene are KGHSH and LQKENI. The CDR3 runs 14 residues. Trimming removed 2 bases at V and 6 bases at J, with 13 bases between.

This clonotype was recorded many times. The V and J genes are TRBV20-1 and TRBJ1-1; perhaps TRBD1 as D (5 bases). Trimming pared 5 bases from V and 3 bases from J, leaving 10 bases between. From germline, CDR1 is DFQATT and CDR2 SNEGSKA (reference sequence). The CDR3 consists of 12 residues. DNA for the CDR3: TGCAGTGCTTCCCAGGGTTACACTGAAGCTTTCTTT. The encoded protein is CSASQGYTEAFF.

This clonotype showed up just a few times. V and J are TRBV4-1 and TRBJ2-7; D may be TRBD1 or TRBD2 (6 bases each). Trimming stripped 6 bases from V and 5 bases from J, with 17 bases between. There are 14 residues in the CDR3. CDR1 and CDR2 (germline): MGHRA, YSYEKL. CDR3 protein: CASSPGGHRDEQYF. The CDR3 nucleotides are TGCGCCAGCAGTCCCGGGGGCCATAGAGACGAGCAGTACTTC.

This clonotype was counted ten times or more. The gene calls are TRBV24-1 and TRBJ2-7; 8 nucleotides line up with TRBD2. The CDR3 sequence is 16 residues long. The ends lost 3 bases at V and 1 base at J; junction bases unmatched: 7. Germline V gene sequence: CDR1 KGHDR, CDR2 SFDVKD. In DNA, the CDR3 is TGTGCCACCAGTGATACCCGTACTAGCGGATCCTACGAGCAGTACTTC. Its protein is CATSDTRTSGSYEQYF.

At least ten counts were recorded for this clonotype. The J gene is TRBJ1-1, the V gene TRBV28; TRBD1 matches at 7 bases. After removal of 7 bases from V and 8 bases from J, the junction contained 7 bases not matched to a gene. This CDR3 has 12 residues. CDR1 and CDR2 from the germline V gene are MDHEN and SYDVKM. CDR3 sequence reads: CASNDGTAEAFF. Written as DNA, the CDR3 is TGTGCCAGCAACGATGGGACAGCCGAAGCTTTCTTT.

On this clonotype itself: A single base separates this from a much larger clone, so it may be a read error. The chain couples TRBV6-5 to TRBJ2-7; D gene uncertain. There are 13 residues in the CDR3. Trimming shortened V by 4 bases and J by 5 bases, and 12 bases separated the two germline ends. Per the germline V gene, CDR1 is MNHEY and CDR2 is SVGAGI. DNA of the CDR3: TGTGCCAGCAGTTCCGACGATGCTAACGAGCAGTACTTC. It is translated as CASSSDDANEQYF.

The sample holds many counts of this clonotype. The rearrangement links TRBV12-3 or TRBV12-4 to TRBJ2-7; unclear D gene. V was trimmed by 7 bases and J by 3 bases, leaving 13 bases between them. This CDR3 is 13 amino acids long. CDR3 nucleotide sequence: TGTGCCAGCACGGCCCCAAATAGCTACGAGCAGTACTTC. This sequence encodes CASTAPNSYEQYF.

J is TRBJ2-3 and V is TRBV18; 7 bases agree with TRBD1. The CDR3 totals 15 residues. Germline-derived CDR1 and CDR2 are KGHSH and LQKENI. The junction had 7 bases not matched to a gene; V was cut back by 2 bases and J by 5 bases. The CDR3 protein is CASSPKTGVEDTQYF. Written as DNA, the CDR3 is TGTGCCAGCTCACCAAAAACAGGGGTGGAAGATACGCAGTATTTT.

This clonotype was recorded at least ten times. The chain joins TRBV11-2 to TRBJ2-7, with 13 bases fitting TRBD2. This CDR3 comprises 17 residues. V dropped 3 bases and J dropped 2; count of bases not matched to a gene: 7. The germline V gene encodes CDR1 SGHAT and CDR2 FQNNGV. The CDR3 coding sequence is TGTGCCAGCAGCTTGGTCCGGACTAGCGGGAGAGCCTACGAGCAGTACTTC. This codes for CASSLVRTSGRAYEQYF.

This clonotype was found many times. This chain uses TRBV28 with TRBJ2-7; D is ambiguous. V was pared by 5 bases and J by 6 bases, with 11 bases between. The CDR3 consists of 12 residues. Germline loops: CDR1 MDHEN, CDR2 SYDVKM. CDR3 in amino acids: CASSPLTREQYF. CDR3 coding DNA: TGTGCCAGCAGTCCCTTGACTCGCGAGCAGTACTTC.

This clonotype was seen ten or more times. This chain uses TRBV12-3 or TRBV12-4 with TRBJ1-5; no definite D call. This CDR3 is 13 amino acids long. The V end was cut by 6 bases, the J end by 0 bases, with 6 bases between. CDR3 loop: CASSNHSNQPQHF. The DNA of the CDR3 is TGTGCCAGCAGCAACCATAGCAATCAGCCCCAGCATTTT.

The chain combines TRBV12-3 or TRBV12-4 with TRBJ1-5; no clear D. This CDR3 has 14 amino acids. The ends were cut back, 7 bases at V and 0 bases at J, with 10 bases in the middle. CDR3 region: CASILIGSNQPQHF. The CDR3 DNA is TGTGCCAGCATCTTGATCGGTAGCAATCAGCCCCAGCATTTT.

In its sample, this clonotype was seen many times. The genes are TRBV14 and TRBJ1-1; D not resolved. Germline lookup yields CDR1 SGHDN and CDR2 FVKESK. The CDR3 sequence is 13 residues long. V lost 1 base and J 4 bases, leaving 7 bases between the germline ends. CDR3 residues: CASSQVRFTEAFF. The CDR3 nucleotides read TGTGCCAGCAGCCAAGTCAGGTTCACTGAAGCTTTCTTT.

This clonotype has a count of ten or more. This chain uses TRBV28 with TRBJ1-2; D is perhaps TRBD1 (5 bases). V was clipped by 4 bases and J by 4 bases, with 10 bases between them. CDR3 length: 13 amino acids. The germline V gene has CDR1 MDHEN and CDR2 SYDVKM. Here the CDR3 DNA reads TGTGCCAGCAGTTGGGGCGGGACCTATGGCTACACCTTC. This codes for CASSWGGTYGYTF.

This clonotype occurred many times. The chain links TRBV10-3 to TRBJ2-6; 10 bases map to TRBD1. Germline CDR1 ENHRY, CDR2 SYGVKD. The CDR3 is 18 residues long. V lost 5 bases, J lost 4 bases, and 11 bases stayed unmatched. The CDR3 is CAISQLRDRGAGANVLTF. CDR3 nucleotide sequence: TGTGCCATCAGTCAACTGAGGGACAGGGGAGCCGGGGCCAACGTCCTGACTTTC.

This clonotype was counted many times. Mismatch with germline at one junction end may stem from a read error. The V and J genes are TRBV12-3 or TRBV12-4 and TRBJ2-2; 8 bases are shared with TRBD1. This CDR3 spans 16 amino acids. The CDR3 spells CASSFRQGAVTVELFF. CDR3 nucleotides: TGTGCCAGCAGTTTTCGTCAGGGGGCAGTCACCGTGGAGCTGTTTTTT.

Ten or more counts support this clonotype. The rearrangement links TRBV5-1 to TRBJ2-2, with D unclear. The germline gives CDR1 SGHRS, CDR2 YFSETQ. V lost 0 bases to trimming and J lost 2 bases, with 8 bases between them. CDR3 length equals 15 residues. The CDR3, as DNA: TGCGCCAGCAGCTTGGCCGCAGTTAACACCGGGGAGCTGTTTTTT. Translated: CASSLAAVNTGELFF.